What follows are 6 T cell receptor beta chains derived from one specimen sequenced in a study of shared clonotypes between healthy human individuals. TCRdb's table, derived via immunoSEQ multiplex PCR, lists solely in-frame clones and lacks some. The table includes roughly 380,000 clones, just over 95% detected once. Sequenced sample: memory CD8+ T cells sorted from blood. The subset is: CD45RO+ cells pooled with CCR7-negative TemRA cells. These receptor sequences come from a man under 40 in good health.

This rearrangement joins TRBV5-6 to TRBJ1-1, with D hard to call. Trimming pared 0 bases from V and 4 bases from J, leaving 7 bases between. The CDR3 sequence is 13 residues long. Germline CDR1 and CDR2: SGHDT and YYEEEE. The CDR3 coding sequence is TGTGCCAGCAGCTTGGTTCAGGTCACTGAAGCTTTCTTT. This gives the protein CASSLVQVTEAFF.

V and J are TRBV30 and TRBJ1-2; D call uncertain. The ends were cut back, 3 bases at V and 6 bases at J, with 8 bases in the middle. The CDR3 sequence is 11 residues long. CDR1 GTSNPN and CDR2 SVGIG come from the germline V gene (reference sequence). The CDR3 region is CAWRALNGYTF. The CDR3, as DNA: TGTGCCTGGAGAGCCCTAAATGGCTACACCTTC.

CDR3 loop: CASSLDRVPYEQYF. CDR3 DNA: TGTGCCAGCAGTTTGGACAGGGTACCCTACGAGCAGTACTTC. V gene TRBV28 combines with J gene TRBJ2-7, with TRBD1 identical over 8 bases. J lost 2 bases, V lost 3 bases, and 3 bases had no gene match. The CDR3 consists of 14 residues. Germline V CDR1 and CDR2: MDHEN, SYDVKM.

This chain joins TRBV6-5 and TRBJ1-2; no definite D call. CDR1 is MNHEY and CDR2 is SVGAGI in the germline V gene. The CDR3 is 13 residues long. The V gene lost 0 bases and the J gene lost 5 bases, with 7 bases spanning the gap. CDR3 protein: CASSYSTKYGYTF. The CDR3 region has the DNA TGTGCCAGCAGTTACTCGACAAAATATGGCTACACCTTC.

The chain is built from TRBV7-2 and TRBJ2-7; 7 nucleotides line up with TRBD1. Germline-derived CDR1 and CDR2 are SGHTA and FQGNSA. Germline trimming cut 5 bases from V and 5 bases from J; bases unmatched to any gene: 9. This CDR3 is built from 14 residues. The CDR3 coding sequence is TGTGCCAGCAGCCCGCGACAGGGTAGGGACGAGCAGTACTTC. Amino acid sequence: CASSPRQGRDEQYF.

This sequence joins TRBV5-6 and TRBJ1-5; unclear D gene. CDR3 length equals 11 residues. V was trimmed by 4 bases and J by 7 bases, leaving 6 bases between them. The germline CDR1 and CDR2 sequences are SGHDT and YYEEEE. The CDR3 sequence: CASSLWQPQHF. The CDR3 DNA is TGTGCCAGCAGCCTATGGCAGCCCCAGCATTTT. Using reference TRBV5-6 and TRBJ1-5 for the parts outside the CDR3, the full variable domain is DAGVTQSPTHLIKTRGQQVTLRCSPKSGHDTVSWYQQALGQGPQFIFQYYEEEERQRGNFPDRFSGHQFPNYSSELNVNALLLGDSALYLCASSLWQPQHFGDGTRLSIL.